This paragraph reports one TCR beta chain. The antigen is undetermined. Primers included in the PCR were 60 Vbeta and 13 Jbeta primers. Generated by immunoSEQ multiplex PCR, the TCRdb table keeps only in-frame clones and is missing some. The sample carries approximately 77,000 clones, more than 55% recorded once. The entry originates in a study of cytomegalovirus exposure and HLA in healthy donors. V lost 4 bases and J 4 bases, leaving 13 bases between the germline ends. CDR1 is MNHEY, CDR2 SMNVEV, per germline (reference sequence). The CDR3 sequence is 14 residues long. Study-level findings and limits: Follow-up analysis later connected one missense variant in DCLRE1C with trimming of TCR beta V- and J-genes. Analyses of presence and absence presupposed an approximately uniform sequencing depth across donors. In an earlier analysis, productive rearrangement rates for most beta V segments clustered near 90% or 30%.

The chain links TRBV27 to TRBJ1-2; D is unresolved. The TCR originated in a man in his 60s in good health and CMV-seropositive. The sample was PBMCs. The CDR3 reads CASSSSRLSYGYTF. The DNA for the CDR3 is TGTGCCAGCAGTTCCTCGAGACTGTCCTATGGCTACACCTTC.